The rows below give T cell receptor beta chains drawn from one sample of a study of glioma-infiltrating T cells. TCRdb used MiXCR to reprocess the multiplex PCR reads, holding one entry per CDR3 protein. Among roughly 120,000 distinct CDR3 sequences, around 23% were seen once, and the ten largest hold 15%. The sequenced sample consisted of glioma tissue, nonneoplastic brain tissue, or PBMCs (not recorded which). Receptors originate from a human donor with low-grade glioma or glioblastoma, undergoing nonglioma brain surgery, or in good health (not recorded which). Both conserved end residues are part of each CDR3. D genes are given only for firm matches. Clone size is stated in some rows and not others, as once, few, many or a class when expanded.

many	TRBV12-3/TRBV12-4	14	NA	TRBJ1-2	CASSLDTAEGGYTF	TGTGCCAGCAGTTTAGACACGGCCGAGGGGGGCTACACCTTC
many	TRBV14	16	TRBD2	TRBJ2-1	CASSLLLAGGYNEQFF	TGTGCCAGCAGCCTTCTCCTAGCGGGAGGGTACAATGAGCAGTTCTTC
few	TRBV2	13	NA	TRBJ2-1	CASRDSLYNEQFF	TGTGCCAGCCGGGACTCACTGTACAATGAGCAGTTCTTC
many	TRBV7-2	16	TRBD2	TRBJ2-7	CASSSGLAGPPYEQYF	TGTGCCAGCAGCTCCGGACTAGCGGGACCACCCTACGAGCAGTACTTC
NA	TRBV6-5	15	NA	TRBJ2-7	CASSLSSVLSYEHYF	TGTGCCAGCAGTTTAAGCAGCGTCCTGTCCTACGAGCACTACTTC
many	TRBV10-3	15	TRBD1	TRBJ1-1	CAISEGTGWNTEAFF	TGTGCCATCAGTGAGGGGACAGGGTGGAACACTGAAGCTTTCTTT
many	TRBV20-1	12	NA	TRBJ1-3	CSGTDTGNTIYF	TGCAGTGGCACAGACACTGGAAACACCATATATTTT
many	TRBV6-1	14	TRBD1	TRBJ2-1	CASSRTQGVNEQFF	TGTGCCAGCAGTCGGACCCAGGGGGTAAATGAGCAGTTCTTC
many	TRBV2	13	TRBD1	TRBJ2-7	CASSDGTGYEQYF	TGTGCCAGCAGTGATGGGACAGGGTACGAGCAGTACTTC
few	TRBV4-3	17	NA	TRBJ2-7	CASSQIGVAGDTYEQYF	TGCGCCAGCAGCCAAATCGGGGTCGCAGGGGATACCTACGAGCAGTACTTC
few	TRBV27	18	NA	TRBJ1-4	CASSLFRGAQDGNEELFF	TGTGCCAGCAGCCTCTTTCGTGGGGCTCAAGACGGTAATGAAGAACTGTTTTTT
NA	TRBV29-1	12	NA	TRBJ2-3	CSVEVTTDTQYF	TGCAGCGTTGAAGTAACCACAGATACGCAGTATTTT
many	TRBV7-3	16	TRBD1	TRBJ1-1	CASSFVGTGAGGEAFF	TGTGCCAGCAGCTTCGTTGGGACAGGGGCTGGGGGTGAAGCTTTCTTT
many	TRBV7-2	13	NA	TRBJ1-2	CASSLLSTDGYTF	TGTGCCAGCAGCTTACTTTCGACGGATGGCTACACCTTC
few	TRBV4-3	14	TRBD1	TRBJ2-7	CASSQAPRQGKRYF	TGCGCCAGCAGCCAAGCCCCAAGACAGGGGAAAAGGTACTTC
NA	TRBV5-1	16	TRBD2	TRBJ2-1	CASSPLATSGKGKQFF	TGCGCCAGCAGCCCCCTAGCGACTAGCGGCAAAGGGAAGCAGTTCTTC
NA	TRBV11-2	17	NA	TRBJ2-2	CASSWQLVVGNTGELFF	TGTGCCAGCAGCTGGCAGCTAGTAGTTGGGAACACCGGGGAGCTGTTTTTT
many	TRBV29-1	13	NA	TRBJ2-3	CSAGSSHTDTQYF	TGCAGCGCCGGGAGCAGTCACACAGATACGCAGTATTTT
many	TRBV20-1	18	TRBD2	TRBJ2-3	CSARDRVASGSSTDTQYF	TGCAGTGCTAGAGATCGGGTAGCTAGCGGATCGAGCACAGATACGCAGTATTTT
NA	TRBV27	15	NA	TRBJ1-1	CASSSYAGADTEAFF	TGTGCCAGCAGTTCTTATGCAGGGGCGGACACTGAAGCTTTCTTT
NA	TRBV12-3/TRBV12-4	16	TRBD2	TRBJ2-5	CASSFRRLAGSETQYF	TGTGCCAGCAGTTTCCGAAGACTAGCGGGATCAGAGACCCAGTACTTC
NA	TRBV9	16	TRBD1	TRBJ2-5	CASSTPPGQGGETQYF	TGTGCCAGCAGCACCCCACCTGGACAGGGGGGGGAGACCCAGTACTTC
many	TRBV6-1	14	TRBD2	TRBJ2-3	CATGGGEATDTQYF	TGTGCCACCGGGGGGGGAGAAGCGACAGATACGCAGTATTTT
many	TRBV4-3	15	NA	TRBJ2-7	CASSQDSTSHYEQYF	TGCGCCAGCAGCCAAGATTCCACGTCTCACTACGAGCAGTACTTC
many	TRBV7-8	14	TRBD1	TRBJ2-7	CASSTGQVTHEQYF	TGTGCCAGCAGCACGGGACAGGTCACCCACGAGCAGTACTTC
many	TRBV7-9	11	NA	TRBJ2-7	CASRVMNEQYF	TGTGCCAGCAGGGTTATGAACGAGCAGTACTTC
many	TRBV10-3	12	NA	TRBJ2-7	CAISDSPYEQYF	TGTGCCATCAGTGACAGTCCCTACGAGCAGTACTTC
many	TRBV4-1	13	NA	TRBJ1-5	CASSQGGFQPQHF	TGCGCCAGCAGCCAAGGGGGGTTTCAGCCCCAGCATTTT
NA	TRBV5-8	15	TRBD2	TRBJ2-1	CASSRASGSYNEQFF	TGTGCCAGCAGCCGGGCTAGCGGGAGCTACAATGAGCAGTTCTTC
NA	TRBV9	14	NA	TRBJ2-1	CASSVTGDYNEQFF	TGTGCCAGCAGCGTAACGGGGGATTACAATGAGCAGTTCTTC
NA	TRBV29-1	14	TRBD2	TRBJ2-1	CSVHSGSSYNEQFF	TGCAGCGTCCATAGCGGGAGCTCCTACAATGAGCAGTTCTTC
NA	TRBV12-3/TRBV12-4	18	TRBD2	TRBJ2-1	CASRLGLSGVNAYNEQFF	TGTGCCAGCAGATTGGGACTATCGGGAGTTAATGCCTACAATGAGCAGTTCTTC
many	TRBV20-1	16	TRBD1	TRBJ1-1	CSARDRRAGGRTEAFF	TGCAGTGCTAGAGATAGGAGGGCAGGGGGCCGCACTGAAGCTTTCTTT
once	TRBV5-4	11	NA	TRBJ2-7	CASSSSLGQYF	TGTGCCAGCAGCTCAAGCCTCGGGCAGTACTTC